This note documents a single T cell receptor beta chain sequence. Its recognized antigen is unknown. Per-base qualities were not stored, and no clone one base away is much larger. The sample comes from a study of sequential checkpoint blockade in melanoma (dated by TCRdb to about 2019). As for the study more broadly: Patients were randomized 1:1 to first-line nivolumab followed by ipilimumab (arm A) or ipilimumab followed by nivolumab (arm B). Both trial sequences were followed by maintenance nivolumab. DNA from about 99 pretreatment melanoma tumor samples was subjected to TCRbeta immunosequencing. For under 25 patients, matched tumor biopsies were taken both before treatment and at week 13, after single-agent nivolumab (arm A) or ipilimumab (arm B). Roughly three quarters of the matched tumor biopsy pairs taken before and after treatment were from the same lesion.

The paper's findings and limits, for the study overall: In the nivolumab-first arm (arm A), an association was found between pretreatment tumor TIL clonality and response (P = .04). Within-arm analyses of tumor T-cell fraction were limited by small sample sizes and reduced statistical power. PD-L1 staining and CD8+ T-cell counts correlated with tumor T-cell fraction and clonality, whereas mutational load did not. Validation of the response-prediction model combining TCR metrics and mutation burden is needed in larger, independent patient cohorts. Achieving clinical benefit was about 30 times more likely for patients whose tumor T-cell fraction and clonality increased by week 13.

TCRbeta CDR3 regions were immunosequenced from genomic DNA with the immunoSEQ Assay. Prior to high-throughput sequencing, genomic DNA was amplified by bias-controlled multiplex PCR. In the source study's methods: To quantify the absolute abundance of each unique TCRbeta CDR3 region, the sequences were collapsed and filtered. Clonality was defined as 1 minus Pielou's evenness and was calculated using productive rearrangements only. To compute tumor T-cell fraction, TCRbeta template counts were normalized to usable DNA, with usable DNA estimated from several housekeeping genes. Clones with significantly greater frequencies in on-treatment versus baseline samples were identified using a previously published method. In TCRdb, the immuneACCESS table is reduced to in-frame sequences with V and J assigned. These tables do not hold every clone; where another copy was compared, an unresolved V gene accounts for under half, and the others remain unexplained. D and trimming come from the DNA, and the V and J calls and clone size come from that table. The sample records roughly 9,000 clones, 23% of which are singletons. 13% to 15% of the sample belongs to the ten largest clones.

Taken with the paper, the label for treatment or condition translates to: randomized to nivolumab then ipilimumab (arm A) or the reverse (arm B). None of the patients in the trial had previously been given DNA-damaging chemotherapy. Samples were obtained from patients with melanoma enrolled in CheckMate 064, a randomized, open-label phase II trial of sequential checkpoint blockade. Tumor TCR sequencing used genomic DNA from formalin-fixed paraffin-embedded (FFPE) tissue samples. According to the germline V gene, CDR1 reads MDHEN and CDR2 reads SYDVKM. CDR3 length: 16 amino acids, cysteine to phenylalanine. This entry keeps only the CDR3 DNA: 48 bases, framed from base 1. Trimming removed 5 bases from V and 6 bases from J; the gene matches leave 13 bases unexplained.

This receptor was obtained from a human donor with melanoma. Recombination joined TRBV28 with TRBJ2-3; 8 junctional bases match TRBD2. This sample comprised tumor tissue (inferred from file names), obtained from a patient given nivolumab and ipilimumab in sequence. CDR3 region: CASSIPNGLAGDTQYF. The base sequence is TGTGCCAGCAGTATACCTAATGGACTAGCTGGTGATACGCAGTATTTT. Where the CDR3 stops, the reference TRBV28 and TRBJ2-3 genes take over; the full variable domain is DVKVTQSSRYLVKRTGEKVFLECVQDMDHENMFWYRQDPGLGLRLIYFSYDVKMKEKGDIPEGYSVSREKKERFSLILESASTNQTSMYLCASSIPNGLAGDTQYFGPGTRLTVL.